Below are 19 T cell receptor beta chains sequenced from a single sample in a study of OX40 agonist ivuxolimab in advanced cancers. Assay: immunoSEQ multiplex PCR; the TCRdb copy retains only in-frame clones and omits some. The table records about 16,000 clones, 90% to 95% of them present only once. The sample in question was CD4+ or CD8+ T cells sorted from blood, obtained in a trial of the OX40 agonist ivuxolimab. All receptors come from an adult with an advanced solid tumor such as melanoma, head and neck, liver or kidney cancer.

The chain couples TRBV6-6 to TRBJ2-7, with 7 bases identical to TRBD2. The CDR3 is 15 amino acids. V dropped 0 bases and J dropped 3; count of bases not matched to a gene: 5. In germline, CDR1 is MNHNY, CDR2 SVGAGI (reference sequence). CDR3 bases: TGTGCCAGCAGTTACTCGGGGGAGGGCCGCTACGAGCAGTACTTC. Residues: CASSYSGEGRYEQYF.

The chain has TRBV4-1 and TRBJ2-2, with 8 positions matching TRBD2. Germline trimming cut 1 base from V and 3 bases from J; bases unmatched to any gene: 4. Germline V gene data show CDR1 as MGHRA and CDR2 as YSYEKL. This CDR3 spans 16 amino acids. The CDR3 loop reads CASSQAPGGYTGELFF. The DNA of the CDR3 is TGCGCCAGCAGCCAAGCCCCGGGAGGGTACACCGGGGAGCTGTTTTTT.

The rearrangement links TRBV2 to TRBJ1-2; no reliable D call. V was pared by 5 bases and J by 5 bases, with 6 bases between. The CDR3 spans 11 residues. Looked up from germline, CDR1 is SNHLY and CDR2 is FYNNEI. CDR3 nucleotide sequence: TGTGCCAGCAGTCCGGGGTATGGCTACACCTTC. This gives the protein CASSPGYGYTF.

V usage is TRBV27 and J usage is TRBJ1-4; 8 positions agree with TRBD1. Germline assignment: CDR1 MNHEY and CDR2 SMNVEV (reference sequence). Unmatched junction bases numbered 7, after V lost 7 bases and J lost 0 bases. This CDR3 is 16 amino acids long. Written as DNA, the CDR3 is TGTGCCAGCAACCCGGGACAGGACTCAACTAATGAAAAACTGTTTTTT. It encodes CASNPGQDSTNEKLFF.

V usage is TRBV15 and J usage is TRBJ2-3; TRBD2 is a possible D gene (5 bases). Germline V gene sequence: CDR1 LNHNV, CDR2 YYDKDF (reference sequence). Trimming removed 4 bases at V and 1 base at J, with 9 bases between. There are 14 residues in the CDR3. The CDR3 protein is CATSIERGTDTQYF. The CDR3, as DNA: TGTGCCACCAGCATAGAGAGGGGCACAGATACGCAGTATTTT.

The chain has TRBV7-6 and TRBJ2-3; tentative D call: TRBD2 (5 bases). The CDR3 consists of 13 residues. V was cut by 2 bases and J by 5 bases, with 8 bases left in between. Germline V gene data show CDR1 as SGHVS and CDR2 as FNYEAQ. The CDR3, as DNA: TGTGCCAGCAGCTTAACGGCGGGAGATACGCAGTATTTT. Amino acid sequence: CASSLTAGDTQYF.

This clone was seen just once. The CDR3 spells CSVPGQVQHTQYF. Here the CDR3 DNA reads TGCAGCGTTCCGGGACAGGTACAACATACGCAGTATTTT. The V and J genes are TRBV29-1 and TRBJ2-3, with 8 bases aligning to TRBD1. V dropped 5 bases and J dropped 7; count of bases not matched to a gene: 8. The CDR3 is made up of 13 amino acids. CDR1 is SQVTM and CDR2 is ANQGSEA in the germline V gene.

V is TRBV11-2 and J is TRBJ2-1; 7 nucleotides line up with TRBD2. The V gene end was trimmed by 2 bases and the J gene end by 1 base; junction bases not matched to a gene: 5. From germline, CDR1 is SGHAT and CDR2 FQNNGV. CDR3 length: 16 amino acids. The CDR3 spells CASSLTSARSYNEQFF. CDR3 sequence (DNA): TGTGCCAGCAGCTTAACTAGCGCGCGTTCCTACAATGAGCAGTTCTTC.

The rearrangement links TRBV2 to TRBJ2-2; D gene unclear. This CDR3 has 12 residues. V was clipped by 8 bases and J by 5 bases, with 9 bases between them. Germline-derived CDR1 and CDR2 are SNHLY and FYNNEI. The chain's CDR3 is CASSHATGELFF. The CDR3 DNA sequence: TGTGCCAGCTCGCACGCAACCGGGGAGCTGTTTTTT.

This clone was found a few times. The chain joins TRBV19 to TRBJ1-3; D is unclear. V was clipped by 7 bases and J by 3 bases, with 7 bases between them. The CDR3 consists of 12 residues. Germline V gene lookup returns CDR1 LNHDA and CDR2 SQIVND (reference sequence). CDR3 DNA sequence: TGTGCCAGTACCAGTGGTGGAAACACCATATATTTT. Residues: CASTSGGNTIYF.

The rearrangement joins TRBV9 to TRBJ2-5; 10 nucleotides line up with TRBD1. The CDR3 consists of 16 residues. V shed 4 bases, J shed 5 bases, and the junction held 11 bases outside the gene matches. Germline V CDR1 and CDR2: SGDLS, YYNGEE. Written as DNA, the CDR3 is TGTGCCAGCAGCAAAGAGACAGGGGGCGCAGGGGAGACCCAGTACTTC. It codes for CASSKETGGAGETQYF.

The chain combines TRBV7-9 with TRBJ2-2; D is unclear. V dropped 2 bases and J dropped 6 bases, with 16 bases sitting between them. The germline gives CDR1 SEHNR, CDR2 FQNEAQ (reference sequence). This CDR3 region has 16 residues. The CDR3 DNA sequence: TGTGCCAGCAGCTTAAACCCTGCTACGACGGCCGGGGAGCTGTTTTTT. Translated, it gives CASSLNPATTAGELFF.

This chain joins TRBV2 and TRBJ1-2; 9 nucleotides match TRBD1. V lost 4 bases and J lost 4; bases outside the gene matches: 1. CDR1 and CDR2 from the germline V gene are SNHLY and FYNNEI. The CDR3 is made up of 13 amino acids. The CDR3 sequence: CASSGGQGYGYTF. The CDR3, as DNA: TGTGCCAGCAGTGGGGGACAGGGCTATGGCTACACCTTC.

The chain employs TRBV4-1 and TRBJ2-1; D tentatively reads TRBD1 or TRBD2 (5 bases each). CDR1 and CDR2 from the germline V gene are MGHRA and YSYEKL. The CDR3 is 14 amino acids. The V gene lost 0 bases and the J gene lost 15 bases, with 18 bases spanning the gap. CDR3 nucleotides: TGCGCCAGCAGCCAAGAAGGGGCTGCGGCGAGGGGGTTCTTC. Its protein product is CASSQEGAAARGFF.

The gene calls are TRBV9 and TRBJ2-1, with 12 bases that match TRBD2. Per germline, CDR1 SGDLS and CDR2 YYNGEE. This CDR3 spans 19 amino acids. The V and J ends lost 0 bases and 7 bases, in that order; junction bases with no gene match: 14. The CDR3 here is CASSVDSMFGLAGTNEQFF. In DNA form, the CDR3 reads TGTGCCAGCAGCGTAGATTCGATGTTTGGACTAGCGGGGACTAATGAGCAGTTCTTC. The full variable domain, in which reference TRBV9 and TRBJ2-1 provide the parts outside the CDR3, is DSGVTQTPKHLITATGQRVTLRCSPRSGDLSVYWYQQSLDQGLQFLIQYYNGEERAKGNILERFSAQQFPDLHSELNLSSLELGDSALYFCASSVDSMFGLAGTNEQFFGPGTRLTVL.

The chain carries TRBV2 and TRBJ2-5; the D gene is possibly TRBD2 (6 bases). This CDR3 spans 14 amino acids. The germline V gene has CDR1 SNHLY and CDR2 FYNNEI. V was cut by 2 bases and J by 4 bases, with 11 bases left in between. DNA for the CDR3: TGTGCCAGCAGTGAACGGGGGAAGCGAGAGACCCAGTACTTC. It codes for CASSERGKRETQYF.

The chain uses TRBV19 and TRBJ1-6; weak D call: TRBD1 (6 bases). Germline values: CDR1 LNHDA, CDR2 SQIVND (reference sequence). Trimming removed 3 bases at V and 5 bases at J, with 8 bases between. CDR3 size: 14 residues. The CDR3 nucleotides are TGTGCCAGTAGTATGCCAGGGGATAATTCACCCCTCCACTTT. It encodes CASSMPGDNSPLHF. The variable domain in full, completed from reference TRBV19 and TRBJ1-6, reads DGGITQSPKYLFRKEGQNVTLSCEQNLNHDAMYWYRQDPGQGLRLIYYSQIVNDFQKGDIAEGYSVSREKKESFPLTVTSAQKNPTAFYLCASSMPGDNSPLHFGNGTRLTVT.

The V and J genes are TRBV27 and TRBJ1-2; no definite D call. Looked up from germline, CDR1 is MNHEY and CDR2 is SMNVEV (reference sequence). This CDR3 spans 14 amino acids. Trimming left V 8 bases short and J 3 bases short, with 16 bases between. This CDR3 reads CASRPYGVDYGYTF. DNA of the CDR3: TGTGCCAGCCGCCCATATGGGGTGGACTATGGCTACACCTTC.

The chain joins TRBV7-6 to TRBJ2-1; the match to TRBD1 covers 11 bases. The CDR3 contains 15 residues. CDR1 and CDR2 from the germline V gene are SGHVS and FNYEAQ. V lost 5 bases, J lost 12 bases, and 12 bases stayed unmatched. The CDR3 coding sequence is TGTGCCAGCAGCCAATCCGGGACAGGGGGTGGGAGGCAGTTCTTC. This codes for CASSQSGTGGGRQFF.